What follows describes a single T cell receptor beta chain. Germline assignment: CDR1 MNHEY and CDR2 SVGAGI. CDR3 length: 16 amino acids. J gave up 6 bases and V 2 bases, and 6 bases lay outside the gene matches. The data stem from a study of blood T cell repertoires in COVID-19. TCRdb keeps only in-frame clones here, not all; method: immunoSEQ multiplex PCR. This table holds 65,000 to 85,000 clones, under 95% found once. Sequencing was carried out using peripheral blood. The chain links TRBV6-5 to TRBJ2-2; 10 nucleotides agree with TRBD2. This clonotype was sampled from a human donor in a cohort sampled during active COVID-19. The CDR3 sequence is CASSYTPGLASGELFF. The CDR3 nucleotides read TGTGCCAGCAGTTACACCCCGGGACTAGCGTCCGGGGAGCTGTTTTTT.